Listed below are T cell receptor beta chains from one sample, sequenced in a study of early T cells in non-severe SARS-CoV-2 infection. Via MiXCR, TCRdb re-called the 5' RACE reads, giving one row per CDR3 protein. The repertoire holds about 60,000 distinct CDR3 sequences, with about 12% as singletons. Material: whole blood. The receptors stem from an adult who was a healthcare worker with PCR-confirmed SARS-CoV-2 infection or an uninfected control (not recorded which). Both conserved end residues are part of each CDR3. A D gene is named only where the DNA matches it firmly. Part of the rows lack a size; the others show once, few, many or a class for expanded clones.

cdr3_aa: CSGDSRRTDTQYF
cdr3_nt: TGCAGCGGGGACAGTAGGCGGACAGATACGCAGTATTTT
v_call: TRBV29-1
j_call: TRBJ2-3
d_call: TRBD1
clone_size: few

cdr3_aa: CSASSGDPNTGELFF
cdr3_nt: TGCAGTGCTAGCTCGGGGGATCCCAACACCGGGGAGCTGTTTTTT
v_call: TRBV20-1
j_call: TRBJ2-2
d_call: .
clone_size: many

cdr3_aa: CASSLISGAGNTIYF
cdr3_nt: TGTGCCAGCAGCTTAATATCCGGGGCTGGAAACACCATATATTTT
v_call: TRBV11-2
j_call: TRBJ1-3
d_call: .
clone_size: .

cdr3_aa: CASSQAAANNEQFF
cdr3_nt: TGTGCCAGCAGCCAAGCAGCGGCGAACAATGAGCAGTTCTTC
v_call: TRBV3-1
j_call: TRBJ2-1
d_call: .
clone_size: few

cdr3_aa: CASGTNEQFF
cdr3_nt: TGTGCCAGCGGAACCAACGAGCAGTTCTTC
v_call: TRBV7-9
j_call: TRBJ2-1
d_call: .
clone_size: many

cdr3_aa: CASSLTTGAFDEQYF
cdr3_nt: TGTGCCAGCAGCTTGACGACAGGGGCGTTCGACGAGCAGTACTTC
v_call: TRBV7-8
j_call: TRBJ2-7
d_call: TRBD1
clone_size: few

cdr3_aa: CASKGQEGYTF
cdr3_nt: TGTGCCAGCAAGGGGCAGGAGGGCTACACCTTC
v_call: TRBV19
j_call: TRBJ1-2
d_call: .
clone_size: .

cdr3_aa: CASSYREGDTQYF
cdr3_nt: TGTGCCAGCAGTTACCGGGAGGGGGATACGCAGTATTTT
v_call: TRBV7-2
j_call: TRBJ2-3
d_call: TRBD2
clone_size: .

cdr3_aa: CSGDRGRDTQYF
cdr3_nt: TGCAGCGGGGACAGGGGGCGAGATACGCAGTATTTT
v_call: TRBV29-1
j_call: TRBJ2-3
d_call: TRBD1
clone_size: many

cdr3_aa: CAISESASGGPDTQYF
cdr3_nt: TGTGCCATCAGTGAGTCGGCTAGCGGGGGTCCAGATACGCAGTATTTT
v_call: TRBV10-3
j_call: TRBJ2-3
d_call: TRBD2
clone_size: few

cdr3_aa: CASSSGQGGGKLFF
cdr3_nt: TGTGCCAGCAGCTCCGGACAGGGGGGCGGAAAACTGTTTTTT
v_call: TRBV7-9
j_call: TRBJ1-4
d_call: TRBD1
clone_size: many

cdr3_aa: CASSQGGAGTEAFF
cdr3_nt: TGTGCCAGCAGCCAAGGAGGGGCGGGGACTGAAGCTTTCTTT
v_call: TRBV7-3
j_call: TRBJ1-1
d_call: .
clone_size: many

cdr3_aa: CASSAVPNSPLHF
cdr3_nt: TGTGCCAGCAGCGCCGTACCAAATTCACCCCTCCACTTT
v_call: TRBV11-2
j_call: TRBJ1-6
d_call: .
clone_size: .